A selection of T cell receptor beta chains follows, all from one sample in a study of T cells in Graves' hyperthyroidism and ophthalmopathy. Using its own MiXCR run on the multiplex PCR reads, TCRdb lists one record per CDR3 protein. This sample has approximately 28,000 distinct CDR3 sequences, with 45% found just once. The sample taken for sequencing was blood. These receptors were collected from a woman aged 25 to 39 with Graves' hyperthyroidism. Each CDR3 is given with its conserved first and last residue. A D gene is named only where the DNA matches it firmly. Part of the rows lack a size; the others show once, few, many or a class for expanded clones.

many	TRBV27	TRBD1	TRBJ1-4	CASRRQGNEKLFF	TGTGCCAGCAGGCGACAGGGTAATGAAAAACTGTTTTTT
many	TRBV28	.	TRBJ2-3	CASSPAPTPDTQYF	TGTGCCAGCAGTCCGGCCCCAACCCCAGATACGCAGTATTTT
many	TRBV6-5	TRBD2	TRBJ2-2	CASKGGTSSGELFF	TGTGCCAGCAAAGGTGGGACTAGTTCCGGGGAGCTGTTTTTT
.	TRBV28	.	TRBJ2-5	CANSFSLVVTQYF	TGTGCCAACAGTTTTTCACTAGTGGTGACCCAGTACTTC
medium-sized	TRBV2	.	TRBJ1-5	CAIRGAGSFSNQPQHF	TGTGCCATAAGAGGGGCGGGTTCCTTTAGCAATCAGCCCCAGCATTTT
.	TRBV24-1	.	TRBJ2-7	CATSDPGIYEQYF	TGTGCCACCAGTGATCCCGGGATCTACGAGCAGTACTTC
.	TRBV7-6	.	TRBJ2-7	CASSGAKAPFYEQYF	TGTGCCAGCAGCGGGGCTAAAGCACCCTTCTACGAGCAGTACTTC
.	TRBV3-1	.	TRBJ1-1	CASSQALALNTEAFF	TGTGCCAGCAGCCAAGCCTTGGCCTTGAACACTGAAGCTTTCTTT
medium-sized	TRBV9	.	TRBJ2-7	CASSAAGAYEQYF	TGTGCCAGCAGCGCCGCTGGGGCCTACGAGCAGTACTTC
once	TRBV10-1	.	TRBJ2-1	CASSESGQEQFF	TGCGCCAGCAGTGAGTCGGGCCAGGAGCAGTTCTTC
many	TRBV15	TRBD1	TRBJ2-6	CATRTGDGANVLTF	TGTGCCACCAGGACAGGGGATGGGGCCAACGTCCTGACTTTC
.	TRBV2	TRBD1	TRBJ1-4	CASISGQGGSNEKLFF	TGTGCCAGCATTTCGGGACAGGGAGGGTCTAATGAAAAACTGTTTTTT
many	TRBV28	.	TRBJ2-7	CASRRGALNEQYF	TGTGCCAGCAGAAGGGGGGCTTTGAACGAGCAGTACTTC
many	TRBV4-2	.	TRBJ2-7	CASSPDYLAPYEQYF	TGTGCCAGCAGCCCAGACTATCTAGCGCCCTACGAGCAGTACTTC
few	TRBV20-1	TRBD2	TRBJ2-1	CSARTAGLAEDNEQFF	TGCAGTGCTAGGACCGCGGGACTAGCGGAAGACAATGAGCAGTTCTTC
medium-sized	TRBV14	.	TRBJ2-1	CASSQVNKNEQFF	TGTGCCAGCAGCCAAGTGAATAAGAATGAGCAGTTCTTC
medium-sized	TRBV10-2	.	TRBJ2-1	CASSDDSHSYNEQFF	TGCGCCAGCAGCGACGACAGTCACTCCTACAATGAGCAGTTCTTC
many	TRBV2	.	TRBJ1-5	CASSELQGLGKPQHF	TGTGCCAGCAGTGAGTTACAGGGATTAGGTAAACCCCAGCATTTT
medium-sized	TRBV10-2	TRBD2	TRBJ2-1	CASTNPGLAVVEFF	TGCGCCAGCACCAACCCGGGACTAGCGGTAGTTGAGTTCTTC
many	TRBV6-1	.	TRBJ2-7	CASSEAQLGTGKYEQYF	TGTGCCAGCAGTGAAGCGCAGTTAGGGACGGGTAAATACGAGCAGTACTTC
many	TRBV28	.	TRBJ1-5	CASSSTNQPQHF	TGTGCCAGCAGTTCAACCAATCAGCCCCAGCATTTT
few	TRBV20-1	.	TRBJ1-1	CSARESVNTEAFF	TGCAGTGCTAGAGAATCAGTGAACACTGAAGCTTTCTTT
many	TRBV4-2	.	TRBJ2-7	CASSQDETFYEQYF	TGTGCCAGCAGCCAAGACGAGACTTTCTACGAGCAGTACTTC
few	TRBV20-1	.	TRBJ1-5	CSARGVGSTNQPQHF	TGCAGTGCTAGAGGGGTAGGCAGCACTAATCAGCCCCAGCATTTT
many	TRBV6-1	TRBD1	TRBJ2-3	CASSLGGNTQYF	TGTGCCAGCAGTTTAGGGGGCAACACGCAGTATTTT
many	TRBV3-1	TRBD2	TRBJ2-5	CASSRLAGGRETQYF	TGTGCCAGCAGCAGACTAGCGGGAGGGAGGGAGACCCAGTACTTC
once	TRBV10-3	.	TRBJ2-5	CAISEPGQIQTQYF	TGTGCCATCAGTGAGCCTGGACAGATCCAGACCCAGTACTTC
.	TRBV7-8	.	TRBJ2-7	CASSILGLSYEQYF	TGTGCCAGCAGCATACTGGGACTGTCATACGAGCAGTACTTC
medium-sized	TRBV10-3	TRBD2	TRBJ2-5	CAKNGLADTQETQYF	TGTGCCAAGAATGGACTAGCGGATACCCAAGAGACCCAGTACTTC
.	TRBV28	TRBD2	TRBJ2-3	CASSSIGRGIDTQYF	TGTGCCAGCAGTTCTATCGGGAGGGGGATAGATACGCAGTATTTT
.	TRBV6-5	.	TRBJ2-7	CASSPTDEADYVQYF	TGTGCCAGCAGTCCAACGGACGAGGCAGACTACGTGCAGTACTTC
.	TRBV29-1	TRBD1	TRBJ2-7	CSVTTGANYEQYF	TGCAGCGTAACCACAGGGGCTAACTACGAGCAGTACTTC